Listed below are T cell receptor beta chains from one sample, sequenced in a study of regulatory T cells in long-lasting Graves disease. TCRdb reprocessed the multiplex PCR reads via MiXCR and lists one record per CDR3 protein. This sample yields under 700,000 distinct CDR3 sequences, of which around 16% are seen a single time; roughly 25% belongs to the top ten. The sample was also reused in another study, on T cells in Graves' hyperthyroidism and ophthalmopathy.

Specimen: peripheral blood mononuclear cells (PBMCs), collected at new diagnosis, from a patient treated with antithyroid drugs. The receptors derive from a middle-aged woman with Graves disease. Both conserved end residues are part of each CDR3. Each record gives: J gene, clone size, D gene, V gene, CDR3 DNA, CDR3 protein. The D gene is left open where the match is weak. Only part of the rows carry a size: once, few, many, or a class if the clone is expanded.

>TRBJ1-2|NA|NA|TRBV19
TGTGCCAGTAGTATATACTCCTATGGCTACACCTTC
CASSIYSYGYTF
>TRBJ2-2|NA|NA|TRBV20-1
TGCAGTGCTTGGGGCACCGGGGAGCTGTTTTTT
CSAWGTGELFF
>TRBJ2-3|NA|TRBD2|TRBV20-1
TGCAGTGCTAGGGGGAGCGGGGGGGGAGAATATTTT
CSARGSGGGEYF
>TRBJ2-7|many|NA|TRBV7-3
TGTGCCAGCAGCTTAACAGGAGACGGACTGTACGAGCAGTACTTC
CASSLTGDGLYEQYF
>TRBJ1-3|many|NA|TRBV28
TGTGCCAGCAGTCGACACGTCTCTGGAAACACCATATATTTT
CASSRHVSGNTIYF
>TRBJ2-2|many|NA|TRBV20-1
TGCAGTGCTAGAGATCGGTCTCAGGGATTTACCGGGGAGCTGTTTTTT
CSARDRSQGFTGELFF
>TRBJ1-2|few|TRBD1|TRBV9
TGTGCCAGCAGCGTGAACAGGGGAGGCTACACCTTC
CASSVNRGGYTF
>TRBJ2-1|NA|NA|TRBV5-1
TGCGCCAGCAGCTTGCCTAGCGAGGATGAGCAGTTCTTC
CASSLPSEDEQFF
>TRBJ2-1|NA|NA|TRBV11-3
TGTGCCAGCAGCCAAGATAGCGGCTACCCCTCCTACAATGAGCAGTTCTTC
CASSQDSGYPSYNEQFF
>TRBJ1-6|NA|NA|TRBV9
TGTGCCAGCAGCGTAGATTGGAGCAATTCACCCCTCCACTTT
CASSVDWSNSPLHF
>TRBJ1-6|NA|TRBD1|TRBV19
TGTGCCAGTAGTATGATACAGGGGGAATCACCCCTCCACTTT
CASSMIQGESPLHF
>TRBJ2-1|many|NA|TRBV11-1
TGTGCCAGCAGCCATGGACAGGCCGGGGGGCAGTTCTTC
CASSHGQAGGQFF
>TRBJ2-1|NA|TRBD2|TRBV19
TGTGCCAGTAGTATGCGGGGGTTGGATTTGTTCCCCAATGAGCAGTTCTTC
CASSMRGLDLFPNEQFF
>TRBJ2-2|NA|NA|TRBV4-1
TGCGCCAGCAGCCAACGCACTAGAAAACAAACCGGGGAGCTGTTTTTT
CASSQRTRKQTGELFF
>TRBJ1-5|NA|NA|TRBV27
TGTGCCAGCAGTTTATCGTTTGATGGTTCCCAGCATTTT
CASSLSFDGSQHF
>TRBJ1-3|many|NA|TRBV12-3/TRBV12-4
TGTGCCAGCAGTAGGGGCGTAGGAATTATCGGAAACACCATATATTTT
CASSRGVGIIGNTIYF
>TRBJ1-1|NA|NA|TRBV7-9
TGTGCCAGCAGCCCACCCGCAGGAGGCACTGAAGCTTTCTTT
CASSPPAGGTEAFF
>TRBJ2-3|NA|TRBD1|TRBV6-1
TGTGCCAGCAGAGAGACAGGGCGCACAGGTACGCAGTATTTT
CASRETGRTGTQYF
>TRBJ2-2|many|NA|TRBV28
TGTGCCAGCAGTTTAGGGCAGGCAAACACCGGGGAGCTGTTTTTT
CASSLGQANTGELFF
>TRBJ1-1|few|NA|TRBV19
TGTGCCAGTAGCCGGACAGTCTTTACCACTGAAGCTTTCTTT
CASSRTVFTTEAFF
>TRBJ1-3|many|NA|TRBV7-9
TGTGCCAGCAGCCAGGATTGGGGGATCTCTGGAAACACCATATATTTT
CASSQDWGISGNTIYF
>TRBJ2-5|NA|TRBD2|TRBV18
TGTGCCAGCTCACCGGGGGGGGAGACCCGGTACTTC
CASSPGGETRYF
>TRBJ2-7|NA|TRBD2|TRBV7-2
TGTGCCAGCAGCTTTATAGCGGGAATGGTTGACGAGCAGTACTTC
CASSFIAGMVDEQYF
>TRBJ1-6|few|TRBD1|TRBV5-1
TGCGCCAGCAGCGTGACCGGGACAGGCAATTCACCCCTCCACTTT
CASSVTGTGNSPLHF
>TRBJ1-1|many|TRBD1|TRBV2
TGTGCCAGCAAGAAAGATACCGGGACAGTGAACACTGAAGCTTTCTTT
CASKKDTGTVNTEAFF
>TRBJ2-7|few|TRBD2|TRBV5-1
TGCGCCAGCAGCCTCAGCGGGGGGATCTCCTACGAGCAGTACTTC
CASSLSGGISYEQYF
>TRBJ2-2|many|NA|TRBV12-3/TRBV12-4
TGTGCCAGCAGTTTACCGCCCGGGGTAACGGGCGGGGAGCTGTTTTTT
CASSLPPGVTGGELFF
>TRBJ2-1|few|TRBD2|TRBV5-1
TGCGCCAGCAGTTTCCAGCGGGGGGCAAGCTCCTACAATGAGCAGTTCTTC
CASSFQRGASSYNEQFF
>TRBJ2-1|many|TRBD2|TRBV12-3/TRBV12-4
TGTGCCAGCAGTTTCTCTACTAGCGGGGGCGTATCCCTCTTC
CASSFSTSGGVSLF
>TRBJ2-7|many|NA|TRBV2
TGTGCCAGCCTCCAGGGACGCCCCTCCTACGAGCAGTACTTC
CASLQGRPSYEQYF
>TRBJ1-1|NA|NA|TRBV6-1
TGTGCCGTATTACGGGGGATGAACACTGAAGCTTTCTTT
CAVLRGMNTEAFF
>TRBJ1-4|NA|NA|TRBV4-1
TGCGCCAGCAGCCAACCATATGAAAAACTGTTTTTT
CASSQPYEKLFF
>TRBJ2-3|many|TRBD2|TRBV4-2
TGTGCCAGCAGCCAAAGGACTAGCGACACAGATACGCAGTATTTT
CASSQRTSDTDTQYF
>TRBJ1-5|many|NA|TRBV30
TGTGCCTGGAGTCCACTGGGACAAATCAATCAGCCCCAGCATTTT
CAWSPLGQINQPQHF
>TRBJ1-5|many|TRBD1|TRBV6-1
TGTGCCAGCAGTGGAGGACAGGGGGACAATCAGCCCCAGCATTTT
CASSGGQGDNQPQHF
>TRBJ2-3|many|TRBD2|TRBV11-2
TGTGCCAGCAGCTTTACTAGCGGGGGCACAGATACGCAGTATTTT
CASSFTSGGTDTQYF
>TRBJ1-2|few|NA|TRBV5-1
TGCGCCAGCAGCTTGGATTCCAGGGATTATGGCTACACCTTC
CASSLDSRDYGYTF